A selection of T cell receptor beta chains follows, all from one sample in a study of T cell responses to AZD1222 COVID-19 vaccine. Only in-frame clones appear in the TCRdb table, and some are missing; sequencing was by immunoSEQ multiplex PCR. The sample yields about 48,000 clones, 89% seen once. The sequences come from peripheral blood, collected 28 days after the second AZD1222 dose. Receptors were obtained from an adult who received the AZD1222 COVID-19 vaccine. Each CDR3 is given with its conserved first and last residue. The D gene is left open where the match is weak. For some rows the clone size is stated as once, few or many, or as a class when expanded; others skip it.

D: NA
size: NA
V: TRBV24-1
J: TRBJ2-2
DNA: TGTGCCACCAGGGGCTTCGGAGGTTGGGGGGAGCTGTTTTTT
CDR3: CATRGFGGWGELFF

D: NA
size: NA
V: TRBV6-1
J: TRBJ1-2
DNA: TGTGCCAGCAGTGAACTGGGGAGCGGTGGCTACACCTTC
CDR3: CASSELGSGGYTF

D: NA
size: NA
V: TRBV3-1/TRBV3-2
J: TRBJ2-1
DNA: TGTGCCAGCAGCGAAGGACCCAATAAGCTCTTC
CDR3: CASSEGPNKLF

D: NA
size: NA
V: TRBV11-2
J: TRBJ2-7
DNA: TGTGCCAGCAGCTCTACCCGGGGGAGCTCCTACGAGCAGTACTTC
CDR3: CASSSTRGSSYEQYF

D: TRBD1
size: NA
V: TRBV18
J: TRBJ2-7
DNA: TGTGCCAGCTCACCCGGGACAGGTCTCTCCTACGAGCAGTACTTT
CDR3: CASSPGTGLSYEQYF

D: NA
size: NA
V: TRBV3-1/TRBV3-2
J: TRBJ2-3
DNA: TGTGCCAGCAGCCAACCTAGCGACCACACAGATACGCAGTATTTT
CDR3: CASSQPSDHTDTQYF

D: NA
size: NA
V: TRBV7-9
J: TRBJ2-5
DNA: TGTGCCAGCAGCTTACGAGAAGGAGAGACCCAGTACTTC
CDR3: CASSLREGETQYF

D: TRBD2
size: NA
V: TRBV4-3
J: TRBJ2-7
DNA: TGCGCCAGCAGCCAAGATCGGACTAGCGGGAGGTCTTGTTACTTC
CDR3: CASSQDRTSGRSCYF

D: TRBD1
size: NA
V: TRBV28
J: TRBJ2-7
DNA: TGTGCCAGCGGACCCGGGGGACAGGGGTACGAGCAGTACTTC
CDR3: CASGPGGQGYEQYF

D: NA
size: NA
V: TRBV7-9
J: TRBJ2-3
DNA: TGTGCCAGCAGCCTGAGGTTACAGTCAGATACGCAGTATTTT
CDR3: CASSLRLQSDTQYF

D: NA
size: NA
V: TRBV20-1
J: TRBJ2-5
DNA: TGCAGTGCCCTGTTCGTTGAGACCCAGTACTTC
CDR3: CSALFVETQYF

D: TRBD2
size: NA
V: TRBV6-2/TRBV6-3
J: TRBJ2-1
DNA: TGTGCCAGCAGTTATCCTTACGACAGCGGGAGTGTCAATGAGCAGTTCTTC
CDR3: CASSYPYDSGSVNEQFF

D: TRBD1
size: NA
V: TRBV25-1
J: TRBJ1-2
DNA: TGTGCCAGCAGAACAGGGGGAGAAAACTATGGCTACACCTTC
CDR3: CASRTGGENYGYTF

D: NA
size: NA
V: TRBV5-4
J: TRBJ1-4
DNA: TGTGCCAGCAGCTCCAGAGACAGCCCTGAAAAACTGTTTTTT
CDR3: CASSSRDSPEKLFF

D: NA
size: NA
V: TRBV5-1
J: TRBJ1-5
DNA: TGCGCCAGCCTAAAACCTCGGTTTCTTTATAGCAATCAGCCCCAGCATTTT
CDR3: CASLKPRFLYSNQPQHF

D: NA
size: NA
V: TRBV7-9
J: TRBJ1-4
DNA: TGTGCCAGCAGTATCCCCGGGACAACTAATGAAAAACTGTTTTTT
CDR3: CASSIPGTTNEKLFF

D: TRBD1
size: once
V: TRBV13
J: TRBJ2-7
DNA: TGTGCCAGCAGCTTAGTTGGACAGGGGACGGGTGAGCAGTACTTC
CDR3: CASSLVGQGTGEQYF

D: TRBD1
size: NA
V: TRBV19
J: TRBJ1-4
DNA: TGTGCCAGTAGTACTGACAGGGGAACTAATGAAAAACTGTTTTTT
CDR3: CASSTDRGTNEKLFF

D: NA
size: NA
V: TRBV5-5
J: TRBJ2-7
DNA: TGTGCCAGCAGCATATCCTACGAGCAGTACTTC
CDR3: CASSISYEQYF

D: NA
size: NA
V: TRBV19
J: TRBJ1-4
DNA: TGTGCCAGTCGGGGCCTAACGTTGGGAGAAAAACTGTTTTTT
CDR3: CASRGLTLGEKLFF

D: NA
size: NA
V: TRBV6-5
J: TRBJ2-5
DNA: TGTGCCAGCAGCCTGGGGGAGACCCAGTACTTC
CDR3: CASSLGETQYF

D: NA
size: NA
V: TRBV6-5
J: TRBJ2-2
DNA: TGTGCCAGCAGTTACGCCACCGGTGCCGGGGAGCTGTTTTTT
CDR3: CASSYATGAGELFF

D: TRBD2
size: NA
V: TRBV12-5
J: TRBJ2-1
DNA: TGTGCTAGTGCTTCGGCGGGAGGGCCCCAGTCCTACAATGAGCAGTTCTTC
CDR3: CASASAGGPQSYNEQFF

D: TRBD2
size: NA
V: TRBV4-2
J: TRBJ2-5
DNA: TGTGCCAGCAGCCCTCGTGATAGCGGGAGGGCCGAAGAGACCCAGTACTTC
CDR3: CASSPRDSGRAEETQYF

D: TRBD1
size: NA
V: TRBV3-1/TRBV3-2
J: TRBJ1-1
DNA: TGTGCCAGCAGCCCTTCGGGACAGCCGAACACTGAAGCTTTCTTT
CDR3: CASSPSGQPNTEAFF

D: TRBD1
size: few
V: TRBV28
J: TRBJ1-3
DNA: TGTGCCAGCAGTCCACAGGGGCACTCTGGAAACACCATATATTTT
CDR3: CASSPQGHSGNTIYF

D: NA
size: NA
V: TRBV5-6
J: TRBJ2-5
DNA: TGTGCCAGCAGCTTGGGGGCGGAGAAAGAGACCCAGTACTTC
CDR3: CASSLGAEKETQYF

D: NA
size: once
V: TRBV7-2
J: TRBJ2-3
DNA: TGTGCCAGCAGCTTAGTGGGGGACACAGATACGCAGTATTTT
CDR3: CASSLVGDTDTQYF

D: NA
size: NA
V: TRBV5-4
J: TRBJ1-2
DNA: TGTGCCAGCAGCTTGGACGGTGGCTACACCTTC
CDR3: CASSLDGGYTF

D: NA
size: once
V: TRBV5-8
J: TRBJ2-1
DNA: TGTGCCAGCAGCGTAAGCCGTTTGGATGAGCAGTTCTTC
CDR3: CASSVSRLDEQFF

D: NA
size: NA
V: TRBV5-1
J: TRBJ1-2
DNA: TGCGCCAGCAGCTTACGGGTCTCCGAGCTTAACTATGGCTACACCTTC
CDR3: CASSLRVSELNYGYTF

D: NA
size: few
V: TRBV29-1
J: TRBJ2-7
DNA: TGCAGCGTCGGGATCAAGGGCTCCTACGAGCAGTACTTC
CDR3: CSVGIKGSYEQYF

D: NA
size: NA
V: TRBV6-5
J: TRBJ1-2
DNA: TGTGCCAGTCGTTGGACGCATAAGGGGGGCTACACCTTC
CDR3: CASRWTHKGGYTF

D: NA
size: NA
V: TRBV12-3/TRBV12-4
J: TRBJ1-3
DNA: TGTGCCAGCAGTTCCGTCGACACCATATATTTT
CDR3: CASSSVDTIYF

D: NA
size: NA
V: TRBV9
J: TRBJ2-7
DNA: TGTGCCAGCAGCGGAGGAGCAGACGAGCAGTACTTC
CDR3: CASSGGADEQYF

D: TRBD1
size: once
V: TRBV7-8
J: TRBJ1-2
DNA: TGTGCCAGCAGCAAATACACCGGGACAGGGGATCGTGGCTACACCTTC
CDR3: CASSKYTGTGDRGYTF

D: NA
size: NA
V: TRBV5-4
J: TRBJ1-1
DNA: TGTGCCAGCAGCTTCGGAAAGATCTCTGAAGCTTTCTTT
CDR3: CASSFGKISEAFF

D: NA
size: NA
V: TRBV5-1
J: TRBJ1-5
DNA: TGCGCCAGCAGCTTGCTGGGGGAGGCGGTTCAGCCCCAGCATTTT
CDR3: CASSLLGEAVQPQHF

D: NA
size: NA
V: TRBV3-1/TRBV3-2
J: TRBJ1-1
DNA: TGTGCCAGCCGACGGACTGATTTGAACACTGAAGCTTTCTTT
CDR3: CASRRTDLNTEAFF

D: NA
size: NA
V: TRBV2
J: TRBJ2-7
DNA: TGTGCCAGCAGCGAGCGGGACAGCGCCTCCTACGAGCAGTACTTC
CDR3: CASSERDSASYEQYF

D: NA
size: NA
V: TRBV7-9
J: TRBJ1-3
DNA: TGTGCCAGCAGCTTAGCGTGGAGGACGAGCTCTGGAAACACCATATATTTT
CDR3: CASSLAWRTSSGNTIYF

D: TRBD1
size: NA
V: TRBV27
J: TRBJ2-2
DNA: TGTGCCAGCAGGCCGGGACAGGGGTACACCGGGGAGCTGTTTTTT
CDR3: CASRPGQGYTGELFF

D: TRBD2
size: NA
V: TRBV13
J: TRBJ2-7
DNA: TGTGCCAGCAGCCCAGGGGCGGGGGGCCCCGAGCAGTACTTC
CDR3: CASSPGAGGPEQYF

D: NA
size: NA
V: TRBV24-1
J: TRBJ1-4
DNA: TGTGCCACCAGTGATTCAAAGGGCCGGGCAACTAATGAAAAACTGTTTTTT
CDR3: CATSDSKGRATNEKLFF

D: NA
size: NA
V: TRBV3-1/TRBV3-2
J: TRBJ1-4
DNA: TGTGCCAGCAGCCAAGACGGCAGGAAACTGTTTTTT
CDR3: CASSQDGRKLFF

D: NA
size: NA
V: TRBV7-6
J: TRBJ1-2
DNA: TGTGCCAGCAGCCCAACCCCACAGGGATACTATGGCTACACCTTC
CDR3: CASSPTPQGYYGYTF

D: TRBD1
size: NA
V: TRBV6-6
J: TRBJ2-7
DNA: TGTGCCAGCAGTTACTCCGGACAGGGGGCCTACGAGCAGTACTTC
CDR3: CASSYSGQGAYEQYF

D: TRBD2
size: NA
V: TRBV28
J: TRBJ2-7
DNA: TGTGCCAGCAGTTCCCCCGGGGAGCGGGGCTCCTACGAGCAGTACTTC
CDR3: CASSSPGERGSYEQYF

D: NA
size: NA
V: TRBV28
J: TRBJ1-1
DNA: TGTGCCAGCAGGGGACAACAGGTGACGGACACTGAAGCTTTCTTT
CDR3: CASRGQQVTDTEAFF

D: NA
size: NA
V: TRBV18
J: TRBJ1-2
DNA: TGTGCCAGCTCACCCGGACAGCTCTATGGCTACACCTTC
CDR3: CASSPGQLYGYTF

D: TRBD2
size: NA
V: TRBV3-1/TRBV3-2
J: TRBJ2-7
DNA: TGTGCCAGCAGTCCTCGTTGGCACGGAGCGGGGGCCTACGAGCAGTACTTC
CDR3: CASSPRWHGAGAYEQYF

D: NA
size: NA
V: TRBV7-2
J: TRBJ1-6
DNA: TGTGCCAGCAGCTTACGAGGGAGCAATTCACCCCTCCACTTT
CDR3: CASSLRGSNSPLHF

D: NA
size: few
V: TRBV2
J: TRBJ1-6
DNA: TGTGCCAGCAGTAGGGAGGCTAATAATTCACCCCTCCACTTT
CDR3: CASSREANNSPLHF

D: TRBD1
size: NA
V: TRBV11-2
J: TRBJ2-2
DNA: TGTGCCAGCAGCTTAGGACAGGGTTTCGGGGAGCTGTTTTTT
CDR3: CASSLGQGFGELFF

D: TRBD2
size: NA
V: TRBV12-3/TRBV12-4
J: TRBJ2-5
DNA: TGTGCCAGCAGTTTTGCGGGAGTCGAGACCCAGTACTTC
CDR3: CASSFAGVETQYF

D: NA
size: NA
V: TRBV5-4
J: TRBJ1-2
DNA: TGTGCCAGCAGCCCAGCAAACAAGGACTATGGCTACACCTTC
CDR3: CASSPANKDYGYTF

D: TRBD1
size: NA
V: TRBV6-5
J: TRBJ1-2
DNA: TGTGCCAGCAGTCGGACAGGGGGCGAACGCTACACCTTC
CDR3: CASSRTGGERYTF

D: TRBD2
size: NA
V: TRBV3-1/TRBV3-2
J: TRBJ2-1
DNA: TGTGCCAGCAGTTCGACTAGCGGGGATATAAATGAGCAGTTCTTC
CDR3: CASSSTSGDINEQFF

D: NA
size: NA
V: TRBV2
J: TRBJ2-7
DNA: TGTGCCAGTAGGGACGAGCCCTACGAGCAGTACTTC
CDR3: CASRDEPYEQYF